This T cell receptor beta chain was sequenced during a study of CD8+ T cells in alopecia areata. Study as a whole: Treated patients were given 5 to 10 mg oral tofacitinib twice daily. Study-level findings and limits: Researchers report lesional scalp, most notably alopecia totalis/universalis, outstripped normal scalp in clonality. For patients receiving tofacitinib, scalp clonality and expanded CD8+ clones among the top 100 significantly decreased. As there was one nonresponder, how baseline CD8+ expansion relates to response remains uncertain.

As for treatment: oral pan-JAK inhibitor, 5-10 mg twice daily. Concerning this clone: Its antigen is undetermined. No DNA is shown, since the ends of the CDR3 on it are uncertain; the CDR3 is the one TCRdb lists.

Extracted RNA was reverse transcribed into cDNA, the sequencing template. Produced via immunoSEQ multiplex PCR; TCRdb's table is partial and in-frame only. The sample has some 200,000 clones; roughly 53% are singletons. The CDR3 is 13 residues long, counting both termini. The germline gives CDR1 SQVTM, CDR2 ANQGSEA. Specimen: CD8+ T cells sorted from blood, collected at week 24, from a patient treated with tofacitinib. This clonotype was obtained from a human donor with alopecia areata. This sequence joins TRBV29-1 and TRBJ2-4; the D call in the table, TRBD2, was not verified against the DNA. CDR3 residues: CSVAGGTKNIQHF.